Listed below are T cell receptor beta chains from one sample, sequenced in a study of PD-L1 blockade in urothelial cancer. Measured with immunoSEQ multiplex PCR; TCRdb has only the in-frame clones, and not every one. The sample has tens of thousands of clones, approximately 82% seen once. The source was PBMCs, collected around atezolizumab (anti-PD-L1) treatment. Every receptor here comes from a man between 65 and 85 years old with urothelial cancer. Each CDR3 is given without its conserved first and last residue.

>TRBV28|TRBJ1-3
ASSPPPTGGAGNTIY
>TRBV19|TRBJ1-1
ASSIPGTGKAF
>TRBV7-2|TRBJ2-3
ASSPRTLHAQY
>TRBV5-4|TRBJ1-1
ASSPPRGSTEAF
>TRBV23-1|TRBJ1-5
ASSQSLPSSNQPQH
>TRBV10-2|TRBJ1-3
ASSESGAMSGNTIY
>TRBV18|TRBJ1-2
ASSPPGRGYGYT
>TRBV7-8|TRBJ2-3
ASSLLGGGIDTQY
>TRBV7-9|TRBJ2-7
ASSLVGGTGVEQY
>TRBV27|TRBJ1-1
ASSRAGGGTEAF
>TRBV11-3|TRBJ2-5
ASSRGLAETQY
>TRBV30|TRBJ1-1
ASIFPFGRTEAF
>TRBV6-5|TRBJ2-6
ASRIAAFGANVLT
>TRBV4-1|TRBJ1-1
ASSQVLPGGQGNTEAF
>TRBV11-3|TRBJ2-2
ASSPAGRGAGELF
>TRBV7-8|TRBJ2-7
ASSLGLSVYEQY
>TRBV21-1|TRBJ2-1
ASSQGRGGEQF
>TRBV6-1|TRBJ2-3
ASADRGGTDTQY
>TRBV5-1|TRBJ2-1
ASSLVGSSYNEQF
>TRBV7-2|TRBJ1-1
ASSLGGDTEAF
>TRBV2|TRBJ1-1
ASSSRAKAEAF
>TRBV6-1|TRBJ1-3
ASSELANSGNTIY
>TRBV7-2|TRBJ2-5
ASSRREGPQETQY
>TRBV5-1|TRBJ1-1
ASSYRNRNTEAF
>TRBV5-1|TRBJ2-1
ASSPGTSSYNEQF
>TRBV5-1|TRBJ2-7
ASSVTGDSYEQY
>TRBV2|TRBJ2-7
AGRLAGSSYEQY
>TRBV7-9|TRBJ2-7
ASRSGSGYEQY
>TRBV5-5|TRBJ1-1
ASAWSLNTEAF
>TRBV4-2|TRBJ1-2
ASSQGGTGLSYGYT
>TRBV4-1|TRBJ1-5
ASSPTTGGNSNQPQH
>TRBV11-3|TRBJ1-4
ASSLDRTVSNEKLF
>TRBV15|TRBJ1-6
ATSREVGRNSPLH
>TRBV9|TRBJ2-1
ASSVQGGGYNEQF
>TRBV27|TRBJ2-5
ASSLRSQETQY
>TRBV28|TRBJ1-5
ASRLTGTLRSNQPQH